This TCR beta chain emerged from a study of Graves' ophthalmopathy and Graves' hyperthyroidism. CDR3 regions of TCR beta were amplified from RNA transcripts. First-round RT-PCR used HTBI primers; second-round multiplex PCR followed. Via MiXCR, TCRdb re-called the multiplex PCR reads, giving one row per CDR3 protein. Among around 670,000 distinct CDR3 sequences listed, roughly 41% were seen once. The CDR3 is 10 residues long. V gave up 8 bases and J gave up 11 bases; unmatched junction bases: 4. Germline V gene data show CDR1 as SNHLY and CDR2 as FYNNEI. Ophthalmopathy-affected donors exhibited moderate-to-severe activity, CAS ≥3, NOSPECS ≥4, and duration under 3 months.

Sequenced sample: peripheral blood. The chain employs TRBV2 and TRBJ1-1; 8 nucleotides agree with TRBD1. This TCR came from an adult man with Graves' ophthalmopathy. CDR3 bases: TGTGCCAGCGTGTGGACAGGGGCTTTCTTT. This sequence encodes CASVWTGAFF. Full variable domain (rest looked up from reference TRBV2 and TRBJ1-1): EPEVTQTPSHQVTQMGQEVILRCVPISNHLYFYWYRQILGQKVEFLVSFYNNEISEKSEIFDDQFSVERPDGSNFTLKIRSTKLEDSAMYFCASVWTGAFFGQGTRLTVV.